The TCR beta chain described here comes from a study of cytomegalovirus exposure and HLA in healthy donors. A multiplex PCR was run with 60 Vbeta primers and 13 Jbeta primers. Clones were read by immunoSEQ multiplex PCR, and TCRdb kept only the in-frame ones, dropping some. The top ten hold roughly 10% of the sample, which has 150,000 to 200,000 clones, 60% to 80% seen once. Study results and limitations: Owing to their indistinguishability, certain V segments, notably TRBV6-2 and TRBV6-3, were excluded. In a later analysis, a missense DCLRE1C variant was linked to TCR beta V- and J-gene trimming.

This CDR3 is built from 13 residues. Germline loops: CDR1 SGHAT, CDR2 FQNNGV. J gave up 2 bases and V 5 bases, and 3 bases lay outside the gene matches. Details on this clone: What it binds is unknown.

The sample consisted of PBMCs. The rearrangement uses TRBV11-2 and TRBJ2-7; 7 bases map to TRBD1. This receptor was obtained from a man in his late teens or twenties in good health and CMV-seropositive. The CDR3, as DNA: TGTGCCAGCAGCCCAGGGACAGCCTACGAGCAGTACTTC. It codes for CASSPGTAYEQYF. Together with reference TRBV11-2 and TRBJ2-7, the CDR3 gives the full variable domain: EAGVAQSPRYKIIEKRQSVAFWCNPISGHATLYWYQQILGQGPKLLIQFQNNGVVDDSQLPKDRFSAERLKGVDSTLKIQPAKLEDSAVYLCASSPGTAYEQYFGPGTRLTVT.